This is a list of T cell receptor beta chains from one sample in a study of blood T cells in healthy people across ages. TCRdb re-analysed the 5' RACE reads in MiXCR, keeping a single row per CDR3 protein. There are roughly 800,000 distinct CDR3 sequences in the sample; 50% to 65% occur only once, and about 42% lies in the top ten. The sample consisted of blood. These receptors were obtained from a man older than 75 in good health. CDR3s include the opening cysteine and the closing phenylalanine or tryptophan. D genes are given only for firm matches. Clone size is given for some rows only: seen once, a few or many times, or a class if the clone is expanded.

15	-	TRBV7-9	-	TRBJ1-2	CASSSLRDRLGGYTF	TGTGCCAGCAGCTCGCTCCGGGACCGCCTAGGCGGCTACACCTTC
13	-	TRBV27	-	TRBJ2-5	CASSFAPSGQQYF	TGTGCCAGCAGTTTCGCCCCTTCCGGGCAGCAGTACTTC
16	-	TRBV25-1	TRBD2	TRBJ2-7	CASSPRGTGGFSEQYF	TGTGCCAGCAGTCCACGCGGGACGGGAGGGTTTAGCGAGCAGTACTTC
14	-	TRBV7-2	-	TRBJ2-1	CASSFWDKYNEQFF	TGTGCCAGCAGCTTCTGGGACAAGTACAATGAGCAGTTCTTC
14	-	TRBV4-3	-	TRBJ2-5	CASSQNRAQETQYF	TGCGCCAGCAGCCAAAACAGGGCACAAGAGACCCAGTACTTC
19	-	TRBV5-1	TRBD2	TRBJ2-5	CASSEGTGSGRRISYKQYF	TGCGCCAGCAGCGAAGGGACGGGTAGCGGGAGACGGATTTCCTACAAGCAGTACTTC
15	-	TRBV6-1	TRBD2	TRBJ2-7	CASRLRLAAAYEQYF	TGTGCCAGCAGACTGAGACTAGCGGCTGCCTACGAGCAGTACTTC
19	few	TRBV11-2	-	TRBJ2-5	CASSSPLNAGARLQETQYF	TGTGCCAGCAGCTCCCCTCTCAATGCGGGGGCGAGGCTACAGGAGACCCAGTACTTC
13	few	TRBV3-1	-	TRBJ2-1	CDSTPGAYNEQFF	TGTGACAGCACCCCCGGAGCCTACAATGAGCAGTTCTTC
19	-	TRBV4-1	TRBD2	TRBJ2-3	CASSTRDTRLAGAGDTQYF	TGCGCCAGCAGCACCCGGGACACCAGACTAGCGGGGGCGGGAGATACGCAGTATTTT
15	-	TRBV29-1	TRBD1	TRBJ1-2	CSVDLDRVFTGGYTF	TGCAGCGTTGATCTGGACAGGGTATTTACGGGTGGCTACACCTTC
12	few	TRBV7-2	TRBD2	TRBJ2-7	CASSRTAGREYF	TGTGCCAGCAGCCGCACAGCGGGGAGGGAGTACTTC
16	-	TRBV20-1	-	TRBJ2-1	CSARDPANTNNNEQFF	TGCAGTGCTAGAGATCCGGCCAATACGAACAACAATGAGCAGTTCTTC
18	-	TRBV21-1	-	TRBJ2-3	CASPRTSGRPSEDRYAYF	TGTGCCAGCCCGAGGACTAGCGGGAGACCTAGCGAGGACAGATACGCGTATTTT
15	-	TRBV20-1	TRBD2	TRBJ2-1	CSAPPSGSIGNEQFF	TGCAGTGCCCCACCTAGCGGGAGTATTGGGAATGAGCAGTTCTTC
14	-	TRBV6-8	-	TRBJ2-4	CASSPRGCKNIQYF	TGTGCCAGCAGTCCTAGGGGGTGTAAAAACATTCAGTACTTC
18	once	TRBV5-1	-	TRBJ2-2	CASSFGVLVRTNTGELFF	TGCGCCAGCAGCTTTGGTGTACTGGTCCGGACGAACACCGGGGAGCTGTTTTTT
15	few	TRBV4-2	-	TRBJ2-7	CASSQDGSTSREQYF	TGTGCCAGCAGCCAAGATGGGAGCACGTCTCGGGAGCAGTACTTC